This T cell receptor beta chain derives from a study of identical twins. This clonotype has a count of ten or more. The antigen remains unidentified. Findings and caveats of the study: The study found that models underestimated out-of-frame TCR alpha sharing in monozygotic twins.

TCRdb processed the 5' RACE reads anew with MiXCR; each CDR3 protein has one entry. The profile shows 300,000 or so distinct CDR3 sequences, nearly 9.5% of them singletons. This CDR3 contains 13 residues. Trimming took 7 bases from V and 1 from J, leaving 8 bases between them. The sample was also linked to a second study, of yellow fever vaccine responses in identical twins.

Specimen: CD8+ T cells sorted from blood. The sequence came from a woman between 18 and 29 years old in good health. The chain joins TRBV12-3 or TRBV12-4 to TRBJ2-1; no clear D gene. The CDR3 loop reads CASIGVSYNEQFF. The CDR3 region has the DNA TGTGCCAGCATTGGAGTGTCCTACAATGAGCAGTTCTTC.